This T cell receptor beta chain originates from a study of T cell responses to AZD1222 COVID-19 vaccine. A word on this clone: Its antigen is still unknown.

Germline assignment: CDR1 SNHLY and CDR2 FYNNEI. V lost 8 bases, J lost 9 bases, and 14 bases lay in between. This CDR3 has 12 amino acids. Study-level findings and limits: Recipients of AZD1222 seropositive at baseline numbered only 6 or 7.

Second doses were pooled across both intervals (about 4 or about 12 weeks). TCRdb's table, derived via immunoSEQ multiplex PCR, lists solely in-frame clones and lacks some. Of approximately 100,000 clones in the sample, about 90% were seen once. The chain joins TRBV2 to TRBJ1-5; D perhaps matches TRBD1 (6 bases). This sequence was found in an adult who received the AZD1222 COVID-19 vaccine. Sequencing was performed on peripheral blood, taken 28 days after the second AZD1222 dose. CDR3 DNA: TGTGCCAGCCGGGGGGGCGATTGGCCCCAGCATTTT. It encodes CASRGGDWPQHF.